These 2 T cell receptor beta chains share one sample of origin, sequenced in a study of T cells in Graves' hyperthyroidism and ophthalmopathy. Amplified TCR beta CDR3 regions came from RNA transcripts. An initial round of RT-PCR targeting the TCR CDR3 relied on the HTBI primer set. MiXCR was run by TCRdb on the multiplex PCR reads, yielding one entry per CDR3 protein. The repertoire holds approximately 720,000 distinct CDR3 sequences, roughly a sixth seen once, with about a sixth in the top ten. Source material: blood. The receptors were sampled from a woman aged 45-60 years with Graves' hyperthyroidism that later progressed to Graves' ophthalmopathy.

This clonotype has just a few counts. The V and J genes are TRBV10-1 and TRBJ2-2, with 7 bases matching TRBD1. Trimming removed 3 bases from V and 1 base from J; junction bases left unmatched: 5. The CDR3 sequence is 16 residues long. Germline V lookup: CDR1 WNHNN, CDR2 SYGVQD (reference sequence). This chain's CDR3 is CASSDRQGLNTGELFF. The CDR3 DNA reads TGCGCCAGCAGTGACCGACAGGGATTGAACACCGGGGAGCTGTTTTTT.

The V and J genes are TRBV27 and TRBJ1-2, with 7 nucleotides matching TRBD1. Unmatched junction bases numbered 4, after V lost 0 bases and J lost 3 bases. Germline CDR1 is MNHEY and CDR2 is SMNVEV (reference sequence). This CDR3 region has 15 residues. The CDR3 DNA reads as TGTGCCAGCAGTTTATCGTCAGGGGGGCACTATGGCTACACCTTC. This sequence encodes CASSLSSGGHYGYTF.